This is a list of T cell receptor beta chains from one sample in a study of CD8 T cells in Susac syndrome. TCRdb itself ran the immunoSEQ multiplex PCR reads through MiXCR, one entry per CDR3 protein. This table holds about 180,000 distinct CDR3 sequences, around 95% found once. Sequencing was performed on CD8+ T cells from PBMCs. These receptors all come from a human donor with multiple sclerosis. Both conserved end residues are part of each CDR3. A D gene is named only where the DNA matches it firmly. Clone size is shown for a subset of rows, as once, few, many or a class of expanded clone.

d_gene: .
j_gene: TRBJ2-7
v_gene: TRBV20-1
abundance: .
CDR3aa: CSAIDRRVKEQYF
CDR3nt: TGCAGTGCTATTGACAGGAGGGTTAAGGAGCAGTACTTC

d_gene: .
j_gene: TRBJ1-2
v_gene: TRBV2
abundance: .
CDR3aa: CASPGGLVETLEGGYTF
CDR3nt: TGTGCCAGCCCGGGAGGTCTGGTTGAAACCTTAGAGGGAGGCTACACCTTC

d_gene: .
j_gene: TRBJ1-2
v_gene: TRBV25-1
abundance: once
CDR3aa: CASSEYGQRYGYTF
CDR3nt: TGTGCCAGCAGTGAATATGGGCAGCGCTATGGCTACACCTTC

d_gene: TRBD2
j_gene: TRBJ2-7
v_gene: TRBV4-1
abundance: .
CDR3aa: CASSPHTSGSYEQYF
CDR3nt: TGCGCCAGCAGCCCACACACTAGCGGGAGTTACGAGCAGTACTTC

d_gene: .
j_gene: TRBJ1-1
v_gene: TRBV5-1
abundance: .
CDR3aa: CASLGRENTEAFF
CDR3nt: TGCGCCAGCTTAGGACGGGAGAACACTGAAGCTTTCTTT

d_gene: .
j_gene: TRBJ2-3
v_gene: TRBV5-1
abundance: .
CDR3aa: CASSLGVEVPQYF
CDR3nt: TGCGCCAGCAGCTTGGGGGTAGAAGTCCCGCAGTATTTT

d_gene: TRBD2
j_gene: TRBJ2-5
v_gene: TRBV13
abundance: .
CDR3aa: CASSTGLAGQETQYF
CDR3nt: TGTGCCAGCAGCACGGGACTAGCGGGACAAGAGACCCAGTACTTC

d_gene: .
j_gene: TRBJ2-1
v_gene: TRBV29-1
abundance: .
CDR3aa: CSVKGTGFYEQFF
CDR3nt: TGCAGCGTTAAAGGAACAGGGTTCTATGAGCAGTTCTTC

d_gene: TRBD2
j_gene: TRBJ2-3
v_gene: TRBV7-8
abundance: .
CDR3aa: CASSPDVGLAGGSTTDTQYF
CDR3nt: TGTGCCAGCAGCCCCGACGTGGGACTAGCGGGGGGGTCTACCACAGATACGCAGTATTTT

d_gene: .
j_gene: TRBJ2-7
v_gene: TRBV4-1
abundance: once
CDR3aa: CASSQRLSGYYEQYF
CDR3nt: TGCGCCAGCAGCCAAAGATTATCGGGGTACTACGAGCAGTACTTC

d_gene: .
j_gene: TRBJ2-7
v_gene: TRBV3-1
abundance: .
CDR3aa: CASSQEPQRPYEQYF
CDR3nt: TGTGCCAGCAGCCAAGAACCCCAGAGACCCTACGAGCAGTACTTC

d_gene: .
j_gene: TRBJ2-1
v_gene: TRBV20-1
abundance: .
CDR3aa: CSARSPPSVEQFF
CDR3nt: TGCAGTGCTAGAAGTCCGCCTAGTGTTGAGCAGTTCTTC

d_gene: TRBD1
j_gene: TRBJ2-7
v_gene: TRBV14
abundance: .
CDR3aa: CASSQEGQGAYEQYF
CDR3nt: TGTGCCAGCAGCCAAGAGGGACAGGGCGCTTACGAGCAGTACTTC

d_gene: .
j_gene: TRBJ1-3
v_gene: TRBV5-1
abundance: .
CDR3aa: CASSSSLGNTIYF
CDR3nt: TGCGCCAGCAGCTCAAGTCTCGGAAACACCATATATTTT

d_gene: .
j_gene: TRBJ2-2
v_gene: TRBV20-1
abundance: .
CDR3aa: CSARAETGELFF
CDR3nt: TGCAGTGCACGAGCCGAGACCGGGGAGCTGTTTTTT

d_gene: .
j_gene: TRBJ1-2
v_gene: TRBV30
abundance: .
CDR3aa: CAWSQGELDGYTF
CDR3nt: TGTGCCTGGAGCCAAGGGGAGTTGGATGGCTACACCTTC

d_gene: .
j_gene: TRBJ2-5
v_gene: TRBV12-3/TRBV12-4
abundance: .
CDR3aa: CASSLDWGIQETQYF
CDR3nt: TGTGCCAGCAGTCTCGACTGGGGGATACAAGAGACCCAGTACTTC

d_gene: TRBD2
j_gene: TRBJ2-1
v_gene: TRBV7-2
abundance: .
CDR3aa: CASSSGSSEQFF
CDR3nt: TGTGCCAGCAGCAGCGGGAGTAGTGAGCAGTTCTTC

d_gene: .
j_gene: TRBJ2-1
v_gene: TRBV28
abundance: .
CDR3aa: CASTLLNEQFF
CDR3nt: TGTGCCAGCACCCTACTCAATGAGCAGTTCTTC

d_gene: .
j_gene: TRBJ2-3
v_gene: TRBV4-2
abundance: .
CDR3aa: CASSQEVTAHRGWAQYF
CDR3nt: TGTGCCAGCAGCCAAGAAGTCACAGCCCACCGCGGGTGGGCGCAGTATTTT

d_gene: .
j_gene: TRBJ2-1
v_gene: TRBV3-1
abundance: few
CDR3aa: CASSQDWGNEQFF
CDR3nt: TGTGCCAGCAGCCAAGACTGGGGCAATGAGCAGTTCTTC

d_gene: .
j_gene: TRBJ1-2
v_gene: TRBV7-9
abundance: .
CDR3aa: CASSGGPLGGYTF
CDR3nt: TGTGCCAGCAGTGGAGGGCCCCTGGGCGGCTACACCTTC

d_gene: TRBD2
j_gene: TRBJ2-1
v_gene: TRBV9
abundance: once
CDR3aa: CASSIGLAGFVEQFF
CDR3nt: TGTGCCAGCAGCATCGGACTAGCGGGATTCGTTGAGCAGTTCTTC

d_gene: TRBD1
j_gene: TRBJ2-2
v_gene: TRBV29-1
abundance: .
CDR3aa: CSAMDRGFNTGELFF
CDR3nt: TGCAGCGCTATGGACAGGGGGTTCAACACCGGGGAGCTGTTTTTT

d_gene: TRBD2
j_gene: TRBJ2-7
v_gene: TRBV7-9
abundance: .
CDR3aa: CASSWGTSGTYEQYF
CDR3nt: TGTGCCAGCAGTTGGGGGACTAGCGGGACTTACGAGCAGTACTTC

d_gene: .
j_gene: TRBJ2-1
v_gene: TRBV11-2
abundance: .
CDR3aa: CASSQESREQFF
CDR3nt: TGTGCCAGCAGCCAAGAGTCTAGGGAGCAGTTCTTC

d_gene: TRBD2
j_gene: TRBJ2-1
v_gene: TRBV3-1
abundance: .
CDR3aa: CASSQGGGLAGGWFF
CDR3nt: TGTGCCAGCAGCCAAGGCGGGGGACTAGCGGGAGGATGGTTCTTC

d_gene: .
j_gene: TRBJ1-5
v_gene: TRBV7-9
abundance: .
CDR3aa: CASSSEGGARQPQHF
CDR3nt: TGTGCCAGCAGCTCGGAGGGGGGGGCTAGACAGCCCCAGCATTTT

d_gene: .
j_gene: TRBJ2-7
v_gene: TRBV15
abundance: .
CDR3aa: CATRTDASYEQYF
CDR3nt: TGTGCCACCCGGACAGACGCCTCCTACGAGCAGTACTTC

d_gene: .
j_gene: TRBJ2-7
v_gene: TRBV7-9
abundance: .
CDR3aa: CASSPRPSDDYEQYF
CDR3nt: TGTGCCAGCAGCCCCCGGCCTAGCGATGACTACGAGCAGTACTTC

d_gene: .
j_gene: TRBJ2-1
v_gene: TRBV7-9
abundance: .
CDR3aa: CASSPTYNEQFF
CDR3nt: TGTGCCAGCAGCCCCACCTACAATGAGCAGTTCTTC

d_gene: .
j_gene: TRBJ2-2
v_gene: TRBV29-1
abundance: .
CDR3aa: CSFRGKGRNTGELFF
CDR3nt: TGCAGCTTTCGGGGGAAGGGGAGAAACACCGGGGAGCTGTTTTTT

d_gene: .
j_gene: TRBJ2-1
v_gene: TRBV11-2
abundance: .
CDR3aa: CASSFDEQFF
CDR3nt: TGTGCCAGCAGCTTTGATGAGCAGTTCTTC

d_gene: .
j_gene: TRBJ2-7
v_gene: TRBV19
abundance: .
CDR3aa: CASSIGDGSSYEQYF
CDR3nt: TGTGCCAGTAGTATAGGGGACGGGAGCTCCTACGAGCAGTACTTC

d_gene: .
j_gene: TRBJ2-4
v_gene: TRBV4-1
abundance: .
CDR3aa: CASSQKGLPENIQYF
CDR3nt: TGCGCCAGCAGCCAAAAAGGACTACCCGAAAACATTCAGTACTTC

d_gene: .
j_gene: TRBJ2-3
v_gene: TRBV3-1
abundance: once
CDR3aa: CASSQADSPPTQYF
CDR3nt: TGTGCCAGCAGCCAGGCCGATTCTCCGCCTACGCAGTATTTT

d_gene: TRBD1
j_gene: TRBJ1-1
v_gene: TRBV29-1
abundance: .
CDR3aa: CSVVNRGMNTEAFF
CDR3nt: TGCAGCGTGGTCAACAGGGGAATGAACACTGAAGCTTTCTTT

d_gene: .
j_gene: TRBJ1-5
v_gene: TRBV28
abundance: .
CDR3aa: CASTNERVSNQPQHF
CDR3nt: TGTGCCAGCACCAACGAAAGGGTCAGCAATCAGCCCCAGCATTTT

d_gene: .
j_gene: TRBJ2-1
v_gene: TRBV7-6
abundance: .
CDR3aa: CASSLVRFADNEQFF
CDR3nt: TGTGCCAGCAGCTTAGTCCGGTTCGCGGATAATGAGCAGTTCTTC

d_gene: .
j_gene: TRBJ1-1
v_gene: TRBV5-1
abundance: .
CDR3aa: CASSPTTNTEAFF
CDR3nt: TGCGCCAGCAGCCCGACGACGAACACTGAAGCTTTCTTT